These 17 T cell receptor beta chains were all obtained from the same sample, sequenced in a study of response to subunit inactivated influenza vaccine. Via MiXCR, TCRdb re-called the RT-PCR reads, giving one row per CDR3 protein. The sample holds 800,000 or so distinct CDR3 sequences, approximately 21% seen once. This material consisted of PBMCs from blood, taken 5 days after vaccination. These receptors were collected from a man aged 45-65 years who received an inactivated influenza vaccine.

This clonotype was detected a few times. The chain links TRBV20-1 to TRBJ2-7; TRBD1 matches 12 bases. Unmatched junction bases numbered 7, after V lost 3 bases and J lost 4 bases. CDR1 and CDR2 from the germline V gene are DFQATT and SNEGSKA (reference sequence). CDR3 size: 15 residues. CDR3 protein: CSARGGTGGIYEQYF. CDR3 bases: TGCAGTGCTAGGGGGGGGACAGGGGGCATTTACGAGCAGTACTTC.

The chain has TRBV5-1 and TRBJ1-5, with TRBD1 identical over 9 bases. The length of the CDR3 is 16 residues. Germline CDR1 is SGHRS and CDR2 is YFSETQ. V gave up 4 bases and J gave up 7 bases; unmatched junction bases: 12. The CDR3 protein is CASSPTGTGLGQPQHF. CDR3 DNA: TGCGCCAGCAGCCCGACCGGGACAGGGCTCGGCCAGCCCCAGCATTTT.

The chain combines TRBV7-8 with TRBJ2-6, with 7 positions matching TRBD1. The V and J ends lost 5 bases and 0 bases, in that order; junction bases with no gene match: 4. The CDR3 sequence is 16 residues long. Germline V gene sequence: CDR1 SGHVS, CDR2 FQNEAQ. The CDR3 DNA reads as TGTGCCAGCAGCAGAGGACAGGCCTCTGGGGCCAACGTCCTGACTTTC. Its translation: CASSRGQASGANVLTF.

In its sample, this clonotype was seen many times. The V and J genes are TRBV5-1 and TRBJ2-3; 10 positions match TRBD2. From germline, CDR1 is SGHRS and CDR2 YFSETQ. V was pared by 5 bases and J by 5 bases, with 8 bases of the junction left unmatched. This CDR3 comprises 15 residues. CDR3 bases: TGCGCCAGCAGTGGGCTAGCGGGAGTGGAAGATACGCAGTATTTT. This codes for CASSGLAGVEDTQYF.

Only a few counts were recorded for this clonotype. V gene TRBV5-4 combines with J gene TRBJ2-7, with D possibly TRBD1 on 5 matching bases. This CDR3 has 14 residues. The germline V gene encodes CDR1 SGHNT and CDR2 YYREEE (reference sequence). V shed 0 bases and J shed 3 bases, with 10 bases lying between them. The CDR3, as DNA: TGTGCCAGCAGCTTGGGACAGCGAGACTACGAGCAGTACTTC. Translating gives CASSLGQRDYEQYF.

This chain uses TRBV11-2 with TRBJ1-1; D is uncertain. This CDR3 region has 15 residues. V shed 7 bases and J shed 1 base, with 16 bases lying between them. Per the germline V gene, CDR1 is SGHAT and CDR2 is FQNNGV. The CDR3 DNA reads as TGTGCCAGCACGCTATTCCGCCCAGAGAACACTGAAGCTTTCTTT. Amino acid sequence: CASTLFRPENTEAFF.

This clonotype was seen repeatedly, ten times or more. The chain has TRBV7-2 and TRBJ1-2, with 9 bases aligning to TRBD1. The trim removed 5 bases at V and 2 bases at J, leaving 6 bases unmatched. There are 15 residues in the CDR3. Germline V CDR1 and CDR2: SGHTA, FQGNSA. The CDR3 sequence is CASSATGGGNYGYTF. Here the CDR3 DNA reads TGTGCCAGCAGCGCGACAGGGGGTGGGAACTATGGCTACACCTTC.

The rearrangement links TRBV5-1 to TRBJ2-1; 8 nucleotides agree with TRBD2. The CDR3 runs 14 residues. V shed 4 bases and J 10 bases; nucleotides not matched to a gene: 10. Germline V gene sequence: CDR1 SGHRS, CDR2 YFSETQ. This CDR3 is CASSAGGSLGEQFF. CDR3 sequence (DNA): TGCGCCAGCAGCGCGGGGGGATCTCTCGGCGAGCAGTTCTTC.

This clonotype has ten or more counts. This rearrangement joins TRBV5-1 to TRBJ2-3; D is possibly TRBD1 or TRBD2 (5 bases each). V lost 1 base to trimming and J lost 4 bases, with 10 bases between them. The CDR3 extends over 14 amino acids. Germline V gene data show CDR1 as SGHRS and CDR2 as YFSETQ. CDR3 protein: CASSLSVGADTQYF. The CDR3 nucleotides read TGCGCCAGCAGCTTGTCGGTGGGGGCAGATACGCAGTATTTT.

The chain uses TRBV27 and TRBJ1-4; no reliable D call. Looked up from germline, CDR1 is MNHEY and CDR2 is SMNVEV (reference sequence). The CDR3 covers 14 residues. The V and J ends lost 3 bases and 7 bases respectively, with 12 bases between them. The CDR3 is CASSFIREVEKLFF. The DNA of the CDR3 is TGTGCCAGCAGTTTCATTAGGGAAGTTGAAAAACTGTTTTTT.

This clonotype was seen more than once but under ten times. The rearrangement joins TRBV19 to TRBJ2-4; perhaps TRBD1 as D (6 bases). CDR3 length: 13 amino acids. V was clipped by 5 bases and J by 9 bases, with 14 bases between them. Germline V gene data show CDR1 as LNHDA and CDR2 as SQIVND (reference sequence). The CDR3 nucleotides are TGTGCCAGTAGTGCAAACAGGGAAAGCATTCAGTACTTC. Encoded protein: CASSANRESIQYF.

The rearrangement uses TRBV3-1 and TRBJ1-2, with D hard to call. Germline values: CDR1 LGHDT, CDR2 YNNKEL (reference sequence). The CDR3 loop spans 14 amino acids. Trimming left V 0 bases short and J 8 bases short, with 13 bases between. CDR3 in amino acids: CASSQDSRVGGYTF. The DNA of the CDR3 is TGTGCCAGCAGCCAAGATAGTAGGGTCGGCGGCTACACCTTC.

This clonotype was counted ten times or more. V is TRBV28 and J is TRBJ2-3; TRBD2 might be the D (6 bases). V lost 0 bases and J 1 base, leaving 8 bases between the germline ends. The germline V gene encodes CDR1 MDHEN and CDR2 SYDVKM. The CDR3 length is 15 residues. The CDR3 loop reads CASSLWGGRTDTQYF. In nucleotides, the CDR3 is TGTGCCAGCAGTTTATGGGGGGGTCGCACAGATACGCAGTATTTT.

This clonotype occurred many times. The V gene is TRBV4-3, the J gene TRBJ2-1; 7 bases are shared with TRBD2. CDR3 size: 15 residues. Germline CDR1 reads LGHNA; CDR2 reads YSLEER. With 0 bases clipped from V and 5 bases from J, the junction kept 4 bases outside the gene matches. For the CDR3, the DNA is TGCGCCAGCAGCCAAGAGCCTAGCGGAGACAATGAGCAGTTCTTC. Its protein is CASSQEPSGDNEQFF.

The rearrangement links TRBV5-6 to TRBJ2-3, with D possibly TRBD1 on 6 matching bases. V lost 0 bases, J lost 6 bases, and 14 bases lay in between. CDR1 and CDR2 from the germline V gene are SGHDT and YYEEEE. The CDR3 totals 15 residues. The CDR3, as DNA: TGTGCCAGCAGCTTGGTTAGGGGGATGTCGGATACGCAGTATTTT. Amino acid sequence: CASSLVRGMSDTQYF.

This sequence joins TRBV6-1 and TRBJ2-3; D may be TRBD2 (5 bases). CDR3 length equals 13 residues. CDR1 is MNHNS, CDR2 SASEGT, per germline. V was clipped by 5 bases and J by 9 bases, with 15 bases between them. The CDR3 nucleotides are TGTGCCAGCAGTCAAAACGGACTCGAAACGCAGTATTTT. As protein: CASSQNGLETQYF.

CDR3 coding DNA: TGTGCCAGCGTAGCGGGGGGGCCTGAGGAGACCCAGTACTTC. It yields the protein CASVAGGPEETQYF. This chain links TRBV27 with TRBJ2-5; 11 positions agree with TRBD2. Germline V lookup: CDR1 MNHEY, CDR2 SMNVEV (reference sequence). This CDR3 has 14 residues. J was trimmed by 5 bases and V by 8 bases; bases with no gene match: 7.